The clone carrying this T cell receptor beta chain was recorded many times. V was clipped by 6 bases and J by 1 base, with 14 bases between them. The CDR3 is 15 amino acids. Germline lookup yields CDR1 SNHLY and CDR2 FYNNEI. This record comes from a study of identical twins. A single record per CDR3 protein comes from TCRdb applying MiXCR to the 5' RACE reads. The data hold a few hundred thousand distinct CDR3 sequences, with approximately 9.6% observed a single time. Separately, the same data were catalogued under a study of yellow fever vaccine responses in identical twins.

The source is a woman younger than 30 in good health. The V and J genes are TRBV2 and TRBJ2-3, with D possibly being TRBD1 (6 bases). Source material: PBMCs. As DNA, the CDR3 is TGTGCCAGCAGATCACAGGGTACACGCACAGATACGCAGTATTTT. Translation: CASRSQGTRTDTQYF.